This passage covers 5 T cell receptor beta chains from one sample sequenced in a study of cytomegalovirus exposure and HLA in healthy donors. PCR primers comprised 60 Vbeta and 13 Jbeta primers. TCRdb keeps only in-frame clones here, not all; method: immunoSEQ multiplex PCR. This table has approximately 120,000 clones, over 70% appearing once. What was sequenced was PBMCs. The source of these receptors is a female donor in good health and CMV-seronegative.

This CDR3 reads CASQGGVGANVLTF. In nucleotides, the CDR3 is TGTGCCAGCCAGGGGGGCGTCGGGGCCAACGTCCTGACTTTC. The chain employs TRBV19 and TRBJ2-6; D might be TRBD1 (7 bases). CDR1 and CDR2 (germline): LNHDA, SQIVND (reference sequence). This CDR3 region has 14 residues. V dropped 9 bases and J dropped 4 bases, with 13 bases sitting between them.

This clone has a single count. The gene calls are TRBV29-1 and TRBJ2-4; 15 positions agree with TRBD2. The CDR3 totals 17 residues. Germline V lookup: CDR1 SQVTM, CDR2 ANQGSEA. V gave up 0 bases and J gave up 6 bases; unmatched junction bases: 6. In nucleotides, the CDR3 is TGCAGCGTTGAAGATATGAGGACTAGCGGGGGGGGAAACATTCAGTACTTC. The encoded protein is CSVEDMRTSGGGNIQYF.

The chain couples TRBV7-8 to TRBJ2-1; 10 nucleotides agree with TRBD2. This CDR3 region has 14 residues. Germline V gene lookup returns CDR1 SGHVS and CDR2 FQNEAQ. V gave up 8 bases and J gave up 8 bases; unmatched junction bases: 9. The CDR3 bases are TGTGCCAGCCGGAGCGGGAGGGGTGGTGATGAGCAGTTCTTC. Translation: CASRSGRGGDEQFF.

This chain links TRBV21-1 with TRBJ2-2; TRBD2, the D gene given by the table, was not confirmed from the DNA. TRBV21-1 is a recognized pseudogene. This CDR3 is built from 21 residues. In nucleotides, the CDR3 is TGTGCCAGCCCGCCGTATTGGGTTACCAACAACTGCGGTCTGATTGCCGGGGAGCTGTTTTTT. Translating it yields CASPPYWVTNNCGLIAGELFF.

This clone has just a few counts. The chain employs TRBV28 and TRBJ2-3; 8 bases are shared with TRBD2. Per the germline V gene, CDR1 is MDHEN and CDR2 is SYDVKM. The CDR3 is 16 residues long. With V trimmed by 6 bases and J by 1 base, 9 bases remained unmatched. CDR3 coding DNA: TGTGCCAGCAGACACCCGGCCGGGGGGGGCACAGATACGCAGTATTTT. This codes for CASRHPAGGGTDTQYF.